A selection of T cell receptor beta chains follows, all from one sample in a study of blood T cell repertoires in COVID-19. Sequencing used immunoSEQ multiplex PCR; TCRdb keeps in-frame clones, though not all of them. The sample holds 150,000 to 200,000 clones, around 87% seen once. The specimen sequenced was peripheral blood. The receptors derive from a woman of 80 years or more with COVID-19, enrolled during active disease. The CDR3 runs from the conserved cysteine through the conserved F or W. A D gene is named only where the DNA matches it firmly. Clone size, where shown, is once, few, many, or a class for clones that have expanded.

>TRBJ2-2|-|TRBV29-1|-
TGCAGCGTGAGAGGAGCAGGGGTCACCGGGGAGCTGTTTTTT
CSVRGAGVTGELFF
>TRBJ2-2|TRBD2|TRBV27|-
TGTGCCAGCAGTTCCCTACTTAGACTAGCGGGAGGGCCTGACACCGGGGAGCTGTTTTTT
CASSSLLRLAGGPDTGELFF
>TRBJ1-5|TRBD1|TRBV5-8|-
TGTGCCAGCAGCACGACAGGGTTGAGCAATCAGCCCCAGCATTTT
CASSTTGLSNQPQHF
>TRBJ2-1|TRBD2|TRBV6-5|once
TGTGCCAGCAGTAGACTAGCGGGAAGCAACAATGAGCAGTTCTTC
CASSRLAGSNNEQFF
>TRBJ2-7|-|TRBV5-4|-
TGTGCCAGCGCGGCGGGGGCTTACTACGAGCAGTACTTC
CASAAGAYYEQYF
>TRBJ2-4|-|TRBV5-1|-
TGCGCCAGCAGCTTGGCCGGGTACAAAAACATTCAGTACTTC
CASSLAGYKNIQYF
>TRBJ1-5|-|TRBV6-1|-
TGTGCCAGCAGTGAAGCGGGAGGGAGCAATCAGCCCCAGCATTTT
CASSEAGGSNQPQHF
>TRBJ1-1|TRBD1|TRBV7-3|-
TGTGCCAGCAGGGCGGGACAGGCGAACACTGAAGCTTTCTTT
CASRAGQANTEAFF
>TRBJ1-5|-|TRBV28|-
TGTGCCAGCACAACAGGGTTGCAGCCCCAGCATTTT
CASTTGLQPQHF
>TRBJ2-1|-|TRBV27|once
TGTGCCAGCAGTTTACGACGGACCGAAGAGGCGGGTTGGTCCTACAATGAGCAGTTCTTC
CASSLRRTEEAGWSYNEQFF
>TRBJ2-3|TRBD2|TRBV7-2|-
TGTGCCAGCAGCTTAGCCCCCCTAGCGGACACAGATACGCAGTATTTT
CASSLAPLADTDTQYF
>TRBJ2-2|-|TRBV4-2|-
TGTGCCAGCAGCCAAGGGTCTGCGGCCGGGGAGCTGTTTTTT
CASSQGSAAGELFF
>TRBJ2-2|-|TRBV19|-
TGTGCCAGTAGCGTGGGTCGGGGGACCGGGGAGCTGTTTTTT
CASSVGRGTGELFF
>TRBJ2-2|-|TRBV2|-
TGTGCCAGCAGGGCGGAGGGGCAAAACGGGGAGCTGTTTTTT
CASRAEGQNGELFF
>TRBJ1-2|TRBD1|TRBV19|-
TGTGCCAGTAGTGCAACCGGGACAGGGTTTCCCACTTATGGCTACACCTTC
CASSATGTGFPTYGYTF
>TRBJ1-3|-|TRBV12-3/TRBV12-4|-
TGTGCCAGCAGTTTGGGCCACGGAAACACCATATATTTT
CASSLGHGNTIYF
>TRBJ1-5|TRBD1|TRBV28|-
TGTGCCAGCAGTCCGGGACAGGGTAACAATCAGCCCCAGCATTTT
CASSPGQGNNQPQHF
>TRBJ1-3|-|TRBV5-6|-
TGTGCCAGCAGCTTGGGGGCAGCTGGAAACACCATATATTTT
CASSLGAAGNTIYF
>TRBJ2-7|-|TRBV5-1|-
TGCGCCAGCAGCTTCGGACAGTCCGTAGACGAGCAGTACTTC
CASSFGQSVDEQYF
>TRBJ1-1|-|TRBV27|-
TGTGCCAGCAGTTCTTCCAGGGGGAACACTGAAGCTTTCTTT
CASSSSRGNTEAFF
>TRBJ2-1|TRBD1|TRBV9|-
TGTGCCAGCAGCGTATTCTCTAGCGGACAGGGGGGTGAGCAGTTCTTC
CASSVFSSGQGGEQFF
>TRBJ1-6|TRBD1|TRBV4-2|-
TGTGCCAGCAGCCAAGAGGAGGGGGCAAATAATTCACCCCTCCACTTT
CASSQEEGANNSPLHF
>TRBJ1-4|TRBD1|TRBV20-1|-
TGCAGTGCTAGTCTCGGGGCAGGGGGGTTTGAAAAACTGTTTTTT
CSASLGAGGFEKLFF
>TRBJ1-2|-|TRBV7-2|-
TGTGCCAGCAGCCCAGACTGGAAAAACTATGGCTACACCTTC
CASSPDWKNYGYTF
>TRBJ2-1|-|TRBV19|-
TGTGCCAGTAGTTCCCAGGGCTGGGATGAGCAGTTCTTC
CASSSQGWDEQFF
>TRBJ1-1|-|TRBV6-5|-
TGTGCCAGCAGTTACGGACAACAGAACACTGAAGCTTTCTTT
CASSYGQQNTEAFF
>TRBJ1-6|TRBD1|TRBV6-6|-
TGTGCCAGCAGTCTAAACAGGGGTAATTCACCCCTCCACTTT
CASSLNRGNSPLHF
>TRBJ2-7|-|TRBV9|-
TGTGCCAGCAGCCCCGGGGGGGACAGATCCTACGAGCAGTACTTC
CASSPGGDRSYEQYF
>TRBJ1-1|TRBD1|TRBV18|-
TGTGCCAGCTCACCAGCCGACAGGGCCACTGAAGCTTTCTTT
CASSPADRATEAFF
>TRBJ1-2|-|TRBV3-1/TRBV3-2|-
TGTGCCAGCAGCCAAGTAGGGGGTCAGGTTGGCTACACCTTC
CASSQVGGQVGYTF
>TRBJ2-1|-|TRBV15|once
TGTGCCACCAGCAGAGATCTAAGCATGCTTAATGAGCAGTTCTTC
CATSRDLSMLNEQFF
>TRBJ1-2|TRBD1|TRBV12-3/TRBV12-4|-
TGTGCCAGCAGTTTCAGGGGGAACTATGGCTACACCTTC
CASSFRGNYGYTF
>TRBJ1-5|-|TRBV7-9|-
TGTGCCAGCAGCGGATCTGGAGGGAGACAGCCCCAGCATTTT
CASSGSGGRQPQHF
>TRBJ1-1|-|TRBV19|-
TGTGCCAGTCTAGCTATGAACACTGAAGCTTTCTTT
CASLAMNTEAFF
>TRBJ1-5|TRBD1|TRBV4-3|-
TGCGCCAGCAGCCAAGATACAGGGGGCAGACAGCCCCAGCATTTT
CASSQDTGGRQPQHF
>TRBJ1-2|-|TRBV18|-
TGTGCCAGCTCACCAGTTCCGACAAATTATGGCTACACCTTC
CASSPVPTNYGYTF
>TRBJ2-7|-|TRBV28|-
TGTGCCAGCAGTTCACTAAGCGGTTCACGCCACGAGCAGTACTTC
CASSSLSGSRHEQYF
>TRBJ1-6|-|TRBV7-2|-
TGTGCCAGCAGCTTAGGGGACACTCTTTCACCCCTCCACTTT
CASSLGDTLSPLHF
>TRBJ2-3|TRBD2|TRBV13|-
TGTGCCAGCAGCACGACTAGCGCGGTTAGCACAGATACGCAGTATTTT
CASSTTSAVSTDTQYF
>TRBJ2-1|-|TRBV19|-
TGTGCCAGTACACAGGGTAGGGAGCAGTTCTTC
CASTQGREQFF
>TRBJ1-5|TRBD1|TRBV12-3/TRBV12-4|few
TGTGCCAGCAGGGGGACAGGGGGAGCGCCCCAGCATTTT
CASRGTGGAPQHF
>TRBJ2-3|-|TRBV5-1|once
TGCGCCAGCAGCTTGGCCTCTCTTCGCACAGATACGCAGTATTTT
CASSLASLRTDTQYF
>TRBJ1-1|-|TRBV6-5|-
TGTGCCAGCAGTTACGGTGGGAGCGGTGAAGCTTTCTTT
CASSYGGSGEAFF
>TRBJ1-5|-|TRBV6-2/TRBV6-3|-
TGTGCCAGCAGTCTCCAGGACAGATCCAATCAGCCCCAGCATTTT
CASSLQDRSNQPQHF
>TRBJ2-7|-|TRBV15|-
TGTGCCACCAGCAGAGATTTCGAACCGGTCCCCTACGAGCAGTACTTC
CATSRDFEPVPYEQYF
>TRBJ1-2|-|TRBV6-2/TRBV6-3|-
TGTGCCAGCAGTTACACAGGGAAGTATGGCTACACCTTC
CASSYTGKYGYTF
>TRBJ2-3|-|TRBV19|-
TGTGCCAGTAGTCGGGAGAGCGGGACAGATACGCAGTATTTT
CASSRESGTDTQYF
>TRBJ2-5|-|TRBV5-1|-
TGCGCCAGCAGCCCTTTCGGTTCAGAGACCCAGTACTTC
CASSPFGSETQYF
>TRBJ1-6|-|TRBV6-1|-
TGTGCCAGCAGTGAAACAGGCTCCTATAATTCACCCCTCCACTTT
CASSETGSYNSPLHF
>TRBJ2-7|-|TRBV6-2/TRBV6-3|-
TGTGCCAGCAGTTACAACTGGGGCAGCCAGGAGCAGTACTTC
CASSYNWGSQEQYF
>TRBJ2-1|TRBD2|TRBV24-1|-
TGTGCCACCAGTGATGGAGGACTAGCGGGATTCAATGAGCAGTTCTTC
CATSDGGLAGFNEQFF
>TRBJ1-2|-|TRBV19|-
TGTGCCAGTGGATTCAGGGTGGATTATGGCTACACCTTC
CASGFRVDYGYTF
>TRBJ1-2|TRBD1|TRBV11-2|-
TGTGCCAGCAGCCCAGACAGGGTTCTAGGCTACACCTTC
CASSPDRVLGYTF
>TRBJ1-2|-|TRBV18|-
TGTGCCAGCTCACCATCGGGGAACTATGGCTACACCTTC
CASSPSGNYGYTF